Described below is a single TCR beta chain sequence and its context. No antigen is known for it. Time point described: blood 2 weeks post-SBRT. Treatment given: 15 Gy SBRT to primary tumor, nephrectomy 4 weeks later. After SBRT, blood was collected at 2 and 4 weeks, plus baseline. This renal cell carcinoma was of the clear cell type. This sample was taken from a study of radiation and T cells in renal cell carcinoma. The assay was immunoSEQ multiplex PCR, and TCRdb's table has in-frame clones only and misses some. The sample has 100,000 to 150,000 clones, approximately 78% seen once. Whole-study findings and limits: Top tumor clonotypes rose in blood 2 weeks post-radiation, then contracted. Baseline intratumoral clonotype presence is unknown without pretreatment biopsies.

V lost 3 bases, J lost 9 bases, and 15 bases lay in between. Germline V gives CDR1 MGHRA, CDR2 YSYEKL. The CDR3 sequence is 14 residues long. This material consisted of blood, taken from a patient whose treatment included radiotherapy and nephrectomy. The chain recombines TRBV4-1 with TRBJ2-4; the D gene is possibly TRBD2 (5 bases). The sequence was collected from a woman aged 55-69 years with renal cell carcinoma. The CDR3 DNA is TGCGCCAGCAGCCATCACGGACCGAGGGCCATTCAGTACTTC. This sequence encodes CASSHHGPRAIQYF.